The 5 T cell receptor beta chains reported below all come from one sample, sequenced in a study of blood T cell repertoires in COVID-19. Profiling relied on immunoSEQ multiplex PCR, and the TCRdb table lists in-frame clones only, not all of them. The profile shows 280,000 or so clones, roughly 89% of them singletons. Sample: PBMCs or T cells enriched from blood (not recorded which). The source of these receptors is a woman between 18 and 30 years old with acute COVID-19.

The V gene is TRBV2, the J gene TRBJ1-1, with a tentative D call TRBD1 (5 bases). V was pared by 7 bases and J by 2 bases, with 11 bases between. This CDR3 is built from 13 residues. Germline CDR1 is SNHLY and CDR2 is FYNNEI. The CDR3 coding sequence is TGTGCCAGCAAGGCGGGGGTCAACACTGAAGCTTTCTTT. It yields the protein CASKAGVNTEAFF.

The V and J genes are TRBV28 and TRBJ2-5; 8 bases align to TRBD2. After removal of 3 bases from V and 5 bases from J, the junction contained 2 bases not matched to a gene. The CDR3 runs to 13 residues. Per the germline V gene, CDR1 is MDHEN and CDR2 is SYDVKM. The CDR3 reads CASSFTGGETQYF. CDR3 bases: TGTGCCAGCAGTTTTACGGGAGGGGAGACCCAGTACTTC.

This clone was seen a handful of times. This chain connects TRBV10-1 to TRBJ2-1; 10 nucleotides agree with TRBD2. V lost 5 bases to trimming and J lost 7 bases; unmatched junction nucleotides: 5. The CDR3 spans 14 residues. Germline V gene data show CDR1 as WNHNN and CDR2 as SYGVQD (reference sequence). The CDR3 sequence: CASSRPSGSNEQFF. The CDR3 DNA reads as TGCGCCAGCAGTCGGCCTAGCGGGAGTAATGAGCAGTTCTTC.

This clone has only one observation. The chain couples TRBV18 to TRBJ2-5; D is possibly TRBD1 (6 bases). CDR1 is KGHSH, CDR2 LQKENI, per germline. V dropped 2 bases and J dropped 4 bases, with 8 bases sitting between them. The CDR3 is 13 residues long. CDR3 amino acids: CASSPGGGETQYF. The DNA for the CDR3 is TGTGCCAGCTCACCAGGGGGCGGAGAGACCCAGTACTTC.

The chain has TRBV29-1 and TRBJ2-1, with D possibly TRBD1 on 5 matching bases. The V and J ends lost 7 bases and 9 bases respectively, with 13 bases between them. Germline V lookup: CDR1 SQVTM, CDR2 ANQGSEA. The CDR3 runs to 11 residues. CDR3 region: CSAGPTGEQFF. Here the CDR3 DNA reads TGCAGCGCTGGACCAACAGGTGAGCAGTTCTTC.